The 28 T cell receptor beta chains below all came from one sample that was sequenced in a study of cytomegalovirus exposure and HLA in healthy donors. PCR was performed using 60 Vbeta and 13 Jbeta primers. Profiled with immunoSEQ multiplex PCR; TCRdb holds only in-frame clones, not every one. The profile shows roughly 110,000 clones, roughly 80% of them singletons. Material: PBMCs. Source of these receptors: a woman between 25 and 40 years old in good health and CMV-seropositive.

This clone has just a few counts. This chain links TRBV30 with TRBJ2-7, with 9 bases aligning to TRBD2. Germline CDR1 and CDR2: GTSNPN and SVGIG (reference sequence). Losses at the gene ends were 4 bases for V and 0 bases for J; bases not matched to a gene: 1. The CDR3 contains 13 residues. The CDR3 coding sequence is TGTGCCTGGACTAGCGGGAACTCCTACGAGCAGTACTTC. It yields the protein CAWTSGNSYEQYF.

The chain employs TRBV9 and TRBJ1-1; D is ambiguous. Between the trimmed V and J ends, which lost 0 bases and 1 base, there was a span of 4 bases. This CDR3 has 13 amino acids. Germline V lookup: CDR1 SGDLS, CDR2 YYNGEE. CDR3 DNA sequence: TGTGCCAGCAGCGTAGCCCGGAACACTGAAGCTTTCTTT. Translating it yields CASSVARNTEAFF.

This clone has only a few counts. This chain joins TRBV9 and TRBJ2-1, with unresolved D. Trimming took off 0 bases at V and 2 bases at J, with 6 bases between the two ends. The CDR3 has 14 residues. Germline V gene lookup returns CDR1 SGDLS and CDR2 YYNGEE. The CDR3 loop reads CASSVGAAYNEQFF. CDR3 DNA: TGTGCCAGCAGCGTAGGGGCCGCCTACAATGAGCAGTTCTTC. Full variable domain (outside the CDR3, taken from reference TRBV9 and TRBJ2-1): DSGVTQTPKHLITATGQRVTLRCSPRSGDLSVYWYQQSLDQGLQFLIQYYNGEERAKGNILERFSAQQFPDLHSELNLSSLELGDSALYFCASSVGAAYNEQFFGPGTRLTVL.

The chain is built from TRBV6-1 and TRBJ2-5, with D possibly TRBD2 on 6 matching bases. The CDR3 spans 13 residues. V gave up 7 bases and J gave up 3 bases, with 12 bases separating them. Germline CDR1 MNHNS, CDR2 SASEGT. The CDR3 DNA reads as TGTGCCAGCATGAGGACTACCAAAGAGACCCAGTACTTC. Translation gives CASMRTTKETQYF.

The rearrangement links TRBV18 to TRBJ2-1; 8 positions match TRBD1. CDR1 KGHSH and CDR2 LQKENI come from the germline V gene. The CDR3 runs 15 residues. V lost 3 bases, J lost 9 bases, and 10 bases stayed unmatched. CDR3 nucleotides: TGTGCCAGCTCACCTTCGGGGACAGGATTCCGTGAGCAGTTCTTC. The encoded protein is CASSPSGTGFREQFF.

CDR3 sequence: CASRDGDRVRDGYTF. CDR3 bases: TGCGCCAGCAGGGACGGGGACAGGGTGCGAGATGGCTACACCTTC. The chain combines TRBV5-1 with TRBJ1-2, with 9 bases fitting TRBD1. The V gene's germline CDR1 is SGHRS and CDR2 YFSETQ. V dropped 5 bases and J dropped 6; count of bases not matched to a gene: 11. This CDR3 spans 15 amino acids. The whole variable domain, remainder taken from reference TRBV5-1 and TRBJ1-2, is KAGVTQTPRYLIKTRGQQVTLSCSPISGHRSVSWYQQTPGQGLQFLFEYFSETQRNKGNFPGRFSGRQFSNSRSEMNVSTLELGDSALYLCASRDGDRVRDGYTFGSGTRLTVV.

The chain couples TRBV6-1 to TRBJ1-1; D may be TRBD1 (6 bases). Looked up from germline, CDR1 is MNHNS and CDR2 is SASEGT. This CDR3 region has 14 residues. Trimming pared 3 bases from V and 1 base from J, leaving 9 bases between. The DNA for the CDR3 is TGTGCCAGCAGTGACCTACAGGGGAACACTGAAGCTTTCTTT. This encodes CASSDLQGNTEAFF.

The chain has TRBV30 and TRBJ1-6, with 12 bases aligning to TRBD1. J was trimmed by 10 bases and V by 3 bases; bases with no gene match: 10. Germline V gene data show CDR1 as GTSNPN and CDR2 as SVGIG (reference sequence). The CDR3 has 16 amino acids. CDR3 residues: CAWSSGQGAFGSPLHF. DNA for the CDR3: TGTGCCTGGAGCTCGGGACAGGGGGCATTCGGCTCACCCCTCCACTTT.

The chain is built from TRBV9 and TRBJ2-2, with TRBD2 identical over 8 bases. The CDR3 spans 17 residues. Germline trimming cut 6 bases from V and 0 bases from J; bases unmatched to any gene: 10. Germline values: CDR1 SGDLS, CDR2 YYNGEE. CDR3 sequence reads: CASNRAGGTTNTGELFF. CDR3 DNA: TGTGCCAGCAATCGGGCGGGGGGTACTACGAACACCGGGGAGCTGTTTTTT.

This chain uses TRBV5-1 with TRBJ1-2; possible D gene TRBD1, 5 bases. Germline V CDR1 and CDR2: SGHRS, YFSETQ. The CDR3 loop spans 15 amino acids. Trimming took 7 bases from V and 0 from J, leaving 16 bases between them. The DNA for the CDR3 is TGCGCCAGCTTGATGGGACTGTTCCCTAACTATGGCTACACCTTC. This codes for CASLMGLFPNYGYTF.

This chain connects TRBV7-9 to TRBJ2-1, with D perhaps TRBD2 (5 bases). CDR3 size: 13 residues. Germline CDR1 and CDR2: SEHNR and FQNEAQ (reference sequence). Trimming cost V 5 bases and J 7 bases, with 12 bases left between them. The CDR3 DNA reads TGTGCCAGCAGCCCTAGCCCCGGGAATGAGCAGTTCTTC. It yields the protein CASSPSPGNEQFF.

The chain employs TRBV30 and TRBJ1-1; no firm D call. The CDR3 length is 14 residues. CDR1 is GTSNPN and CDR2 is SVGIG in the germline V gene (reference sequence). The germline V and J ends were trimmed by 0 bases and 4 bases, with 12 bases remaining between them. In nucleotides, the CDR3 is TGTGCCTGGAGTGTGGCGAGGGAAGGCACTGAAGCTTTCTTT. Amino acids: CAWSVAREGTEAFF.

J is TRBJ1-2 and V is TRBV14; 9 nucleotides line up with TRBD1. The CDR3 covers 14 residues. V lost 4 bases and J lost 8; bases outside the gene matches: 8. Germline CDR1 reads SGHDN; CDR2 reads FVKESK. In DNA form, the CDR3 reads TGTGCCAGCAGCCGAGGACAGGGGTCGCAGGGCTACACCTTC. This sequence encodes CASSRGQGSQGYTF.

As to this clone: Other nucleotide sequences in the sample specify the same CDR3. This sequence joins TRBV5-1 and TRBJ1-2, with unresolved D. Trimming removed 0 bases from V and 8 bases from J, with 11 bases in between. The germline CDR1 and CDR2 sequences are SGHRS and YFSETQ. The CDR3 runs 13 residues. The DNA of the CDR3 is TGCGCCAGCAGCTTGGCGGGAGGCGAGGGCTACACCTTC. Its protein is CASSLAGGEGYTF.

V and J are TRBV18 and TRBJ1-2; no reliable D call. This CDR3 has 13 residues. V lost 3 bases and J lost 9, with 14 bases in between. Looked up from germline, CDR1 is KGHSH and CDR2 is LQKENI. The CDR3 DNA is TGTGCCAGCTCACCTAACTCCGCCGACAGCTACACCTTC. As protein: CASSPNSADSYTF. The full variable domain, rest sourced from reference TRBV18 and TRBJ1-2, is NAGVMQNPRHLVRRRGQEARLRCSPMKGHSHVYWYRQLPEEGLKFMVYLQKENIIDESGMPKERFSAEFPKEGPSILRIQQVVRGDSAAYFCASSPNSADSYTFGSGTRLTVV.

This clone came up once. This chain joins TRBV7-8 and TRBJ1-5; maybe TRBD1 (6 bases). V gave up 5 bases and J gave up 5 bases, with 13 bases separating them. Germline-derived CDR1 and CDR2 are SGHVS and FQNEAQ. This CDR3 has 14 residues. This CDR3 reads CASSLRTAHQPQHF. In nucleotides, the CDR3 is TGTGCCAGCAGCCTCCGGACAGCACATCAGCCCCAGCATTTT.

The rearrangement links TRBV6-5 to TRBJ2-3; weak D call: TRBD2 (6 bases). CDR1 is MNHEY and CDR2 is SVGAGI in the germline V gene. The CDR3 is 15 amino acids. The V gene lost 6 bases and the J gene lost 2 bases, with 15 bases spanning the gap. The CDR3 protein is CASSSAGSDTDTQYF. The CDR3 DNA reads as TGTGCCAGCAGCTCAGCGGGCTCTGACACAGATACGCAGTATTTT.

CDR3 sequence (DNA): TGTGCCAGCAGGTACCACATTGGTGGCTACACCTTC. Its translation is CASRYHIGGYTF. The chain carries TRBV7-9 and TRBJ1-2; D unresolved. Germline V gene sequence: CDR1 SEHNR, CDR2 FQNEAQ (reference sequence). The length of the CDR3 is 12 residues. The ends were cut back, 6 bases at V and 7 bases at J, with 12 bases in the middle. Looking up the rest from reference TRBV7-9 and TRBJ1-2 gives the full variable domain: DTGVSQNPRHKITKRGQNVTFRCDPISEHNRLYWYRQTLGQGPEFLTYFQNEAQLEKSRLLSDRFSAERPKGSFSTLEIQRTEQGDSAMYLCASRYHIGGYTFGSGTRLTVV.

This clone was counted only a few times. In nucleotides, the CDR3 is TGCGCCAGCAGCCAACTAGGGATTTCTAGCTCCTACGAGCAGTACTTC. Its protein is CASSQLGISSSYEQYF. The chain is built from TRBV4-1 and TRBJ2-5; D gene uncertain. Judging by the DNA end, TRBJ2-7 fits better; the J call may be wrong. The CDR3 length is 16 residues. Looked up from germline, CDR1 is MGHRA and CDR2 is YSYEKL.

This clone has just a few counts. The V and J genes are TRBV29-1 and TRBJ1-2, with 12 positions matching TRBD1. The J segment lost 8 bases and the V segment lost 7 bases, leaving 8 bases of the junction unmatched. Germline CDR1 SQVTM, CDR2 ANQGSEA. This CDR3 region has 13 residues. CDR3 sequence: CSAMPGTGGGYTF. The CDR3 DNA follows: TGCAGCGCCATGCCAGGGACAGGGGGCGGCTACACCTTC.

The chain links TRBV4-1 to TRBJ2-7, with 7 bases matching TRBD1. Per germline, CDR1 MGHRA and CDR2 YSYEKL. V dropped 3 bases and J dropped 0; count of bases not matched to a gene: 2. CDR3 size: 14 residues. The CDR3 loop reads CASSQRDSSYEQYF. The CDR3 coding sequence is TGCGCCAGCAGCCAGAGGGACAGCTCCTACGAGCAGTACTTC.

The chain employs TRBV2 and TRBJ2-5; 7 bases are shared with TRBD2. The CDR3 has 15 residues. CDR1 and CDR2 from the germline V gene are SNHLY and FYNNEI. V trimming: 3 bases; J trimming: 1 base; junction bases outside the gene matches: 5. In nucleotides, the CDR3 is TGTGCCAGCAGTGACCCCCTAGCGGTCCAAGAGACCCAGTACTTC. Its translation: CASSDPLAVQETQYF.

This clone was counted a single time. Here the CDR3 reads CAWRVGTINNEQFF. In nucleotides, the CDR3 is TGTGCCTGGAGGGTGGGGACTATTAACAATGAGCAGTTCTTC. This chain links TRBV30 with TRBJ2-1, with TRBD2 identical over 7 bases. The germline V gene encodes CDR1 GTSNPN and CDR2 SVGIG (reference sequence). V lost 3 bases, J lost 5 bases, and 7 bases stayed unmatched. The CDR3 has 14 residues.

This clone was counted between two and nine times. The CDR3 protein is CASSVEGLAGDTEQFF. The CDR3 DNA follows: TGTGCCAGCAGCGTAGAAGGCCTAGCGGGGGATACTGAGCAGTTCTTC. The chain employs TRBV9 and TRBJ2-1, with 10 bases lining up with TRBD2. The CDR3 is 16 amino acids. The germline CDR1 and CDR2 sequences are SGDLS and YYNGEE. With 0 bases clipped from V and 9 bases from J, the junction kept 9 bases outside the gene matches.

This sequence joins TRBV27 and TRBJ2-7; possibly TRBD1 for D (6 bases). The CDR3 length is 14 residues. Trimming pared 2 bases from V and 3 bases from J, leaving 11 bases between. The germline V gene encodes CDR1 MNHEY and CDR2 SMNVEV (reference sequence). Written as DNA, the CDR3 is TGTGCCAGCAGTTTAGGTCGGACAGACTACGAGCAGTACTTC. The encoded protein is CASSLGRTDYEQYF.

CDR3 DNA sequence: TGTGCCAGCAGCTTAGGCCCGGGGTACGAGCAGTACTTC. Translated: CASSLGPGYEQYF. The J gene is TRBJ2-7, the V gene TRBV7-6, with D maybe TRBD2 (5 bases). The germline V gene has CDR1 SGHVS and CDR2 FNYEAQ. V was cut by 1 base and J by 4 bases, with 8 bases left in between. The CDR3 sequence is 13 residues long.

The CDR3, as DNA: TGCGCCAGCAGTCAAGGGACAGGCACTGAAGCTTTCTTT. This sequence encodes CASSQGTGTEAFF. V and J are TRBV5-1 and TRBJ1-1; TRBD1 matches at 8 bases. With 5 bases clipped from V and 4 bases from J, the junction kept 4 bases outside the gene matches. Germline V CDR1 and CDR2: SGHRS, YFSETQ. The CDR3 covers 13 residues.

The chain uses TRBV2 and TRBJ1-5; D might be TRBD1 (6 bases). The V gene lost 0 bases and the J gene lost 4 bases, with 13 bases spanning the gap. This CDR3 has 16 amino acids. Germline V gene lookup returns CDR1 SNHLY and CDR2 FYNNEI. CDR3 region: CASSEALRDTNQPQHF. The CDR3 DNA is TGTGCCAGCAGTGAAGCTCTCCGGGACACAAATCAGCCCCAGCATTTT.